Following are 15 T cell receptor beta chains from one sample sequenced in a study of blood T cell repertoires in COVID-19. Using immunoSEQ multiplex PCR, the repertoire was profiled, and TCRdb retains in-frame clones only, with some absent. The sample has under 200,000 clones, around four fifths seen once. Sequencing was performed on peripheral blood. All receptors come from a woman aged 70-85 years who had recovered from COVID-19.

This chain connects TRBV30 to TRBJ2-3; possibly TRBD2 for D (5 bases). V dropped 0 bases and J dropped 3 bases, with 13 bases sitting between them. There are 15 residues in the CDR3. Germline V gene lookup returns CDR1 GTSNPN and CDR2 SVGIG (reference sequence). The CDR3 nucleotides read TGTGCCTGGAGTGTACGGGGTGGGTTGACAGATACGCAGTATTTT. As protein: CAWSVRGGLTDTQYF.

This clone showed up many times. The chain is built from TRBV19 and TRBJ1-2; no clear D gene. CDR3 length: 16 amino acids. Per the germline V gene, CDR1 is LNHDA and CDR2 is SQIVND (reference sequence). V was pared by 3 bases and J by 2 bases, with 16 bases between. CDR3 residues: CASSIGVEVLNYGYTF. DNA of the CDR3: TGTGCCAGTAGTATCGGGGTAGAGGTATTGAACTATGGCTACACCTTC.

The chain employs TRBV5-4 and TRBJ2-7, with 7 bases lining up with TRBD1. The CDR3 consists of 15 residues. V shed 2 bases and J 2 bases; nucleotides not matched to a gene: 7. Per germline, CDR1 SGHNT and CDR2 YYREEE (reference sequence). The CDR3 DNA is TGTGCCAGCAGCTTAAAGGGGGCTCGGGCCTACGAGCAGTACTTC. Translated, it gives CASSLKGARAYEQYF. Based on the CDR3 plus reference TRBV5-4 and TRBJ2-7, the full variable domain is ETGVTQSPTHLIKTRGQQVTLRCSSQSGHNTVSWYQQALGQGPQFIFQYYREEENGRGNFPPRFSGLQFPNYSSELNVNALELDDSALYLCASSLKGARAYEQYFGPGTRLTVT.

The chain has TRBV4-3 and TRBJ1-4; D is perhaps TRBD1 (6 bases). Trimming stripped 5 bases from V and 1 base from J, with 26 bases between. Germline V gives CDR1 LGHNA, CDR2 YSLEER. The CDR3 length is 20 residues. DNA of the CDR3: TGCGCCAGCAGCTCACGACATAACCCACCGGGGGGGCGAACTAATGAAAAACTGTTTTTT. Translating gives CASSSRHNPPGGRTNEKLFF.

The gene calls are TRBV2 and TRBJ2-1; D call uncertain. From germline, CDR1 is SNHLY and CDR2 FYNNEI. With 4 bases removed from V and 0 bases from J, the gap between germline ends came to 10 bases. The CDR3 contains 15 residues. DNA of the CDR3: TGTGCCAGCAGTGGGTGGGCCAGCTCCTACAATGAGCAGTTCTTC. Translated: CASSGWASSYNEQFF.

The chain carries TRBV4-2 and TRBJ2-7; D remains ambiguous. Between the trimmed V and J ends, which lost 4 bases and 1 base, there was a span of 14 bases. This CDR3 has 15 residues. The germline CDR1 and CDR2 sequences are LGHNA and YNFKEQ. The CDR3 coding sequence is TGTGCCAGCAGCCCGGAACAACGAGCGTCCTACGAGCAGTACTTC. This translates into CASSPEQRASYEQYF.

The gene calls are TRBV4-3 and TRBJ1-1; D is possibly TRBD1 (5 bases). The germline gives CDR1 LGHNA, CDR2 YSLEER. The CDR3 consists of 16 residues. V was shortened by 1 base and J by 8 bases, with 20 bases between the two germline ends. The DNA of the CDR3 is TGCGCCAGCAGCCAAGCCCCAACTGACACAAGGGGAGAAGCTTTCTTT. Amino acids: CASSQAPTDTRGEAFF.

The V call is TRBV10-3, the J call TRBJ2-5; 7 bases fit TRBD2. CDR1 is ENHRY and CDR2 is SYGVKD in the germline V gene. The CDR3 length is 15 residues. J lost 7 bases, V lost 2 bases, and 10 bases had no gene match. CDR3 coding DNA: TGTGCCATCAGTGAGGATAGCGGGCCCCTGGGGACCCAGTACTTC. Protein: CAISEDSGPLGTQYF.

The chain joins TRBV4-2 to TRBJ1-2; D call uncertain. The CDR3 runs 16 residues. Germline V gene sequence: CDR1 LGHNA, CDR2 YNFKEQ. Trimming took 5 bases from V and 4 from J, leaving 20 bases between them. The DNA for the CDR3 is TGTGCCAGCAGCAGCGGTGGCGGTACCTCTCTCTATGGCTACACCTTC. This gives the protein CASSSGGGTSLYGYTF.

The chain recombines TRBV6-5 with TRBJ1-1, with D hard to call. The CDR3 is 11 amino acids. Trimming took 8 bases from V and 9 from J, leaving 13 bases between them. The germline V gene encodes CDR1 MNHEY and CDR2 SVGAGI. The CDR3 protein is CASGREGKAFF. The CDR3 DNA reads as TGTGCCAGCGGGCGCGAGGGAAAAGCTTTCTTT.

V is TRBV6-2 or TRBV6-3 and J is TRBJ2-1, with unresolved D. With 2 bases removed from V and 4 bases from J, the gap between germline ends came to 15 bases. The CDR3 sequence is 16 residues long. Per the germline V gene, CDR1 is MNHEY and CDR2 is SVGEGT. DNA of the CDR3: TGTGCCAGCAGTTACCGGAGCGTTTACGGGTACAATGAGCAGTTCTTC. It specifies CASSYRSVYGYNEQFF.

The chain combines TRBV18 with TRBJ1-2, with no clear D. The CDR3 runs to 14 residues. Per germline, CDR1 KGHSH and CDR2 LQKENI. The germline V and J ends were trimmed by 0 bases and 6 bases, with 11 bases remaining between them. The DNA of the CDR3 is TGTGCCAGCTCACCACCCGGGAGGGTTGATGGCTACACCTTC. Its protein is CASSPPGRVDGYTF. Filled out from reference TRBV18 and TRBJ1-2, the complete variable domain reads NAGVMQNPRHLVRRRGQEARLRCSPMKGHSHVYWYRQLPEEGLKFMVYLQKENIIDESGMPKERFSAEFPKEGPSILRIQQVVRGDSAAYFCASSPPGRVDGYTFGSGTRLTVV.

This sequence joins TRBV28 and TRBJ2-7; tentative D call: TRBD1 (5 bases). The CDR3 consists of 13 residues. With 7 bases removed from V and 2 bases from J, the gap between germline ends came to 12 bases. Germline V gives CDR1 MDHEN, CDR2 SYDVKM. The CDR3 DNA follows: TGTGCCAGCAAAGTTTTAGGGGCCTACGAGCAGTACTTC. Encoded protein: CASKVLGAYEQYF.

The gene calls are TRBV4-2 and TRBJ2-3; 7 nucleotides match TRBD1. The CDR3 runs to 17 residues. Germline V lookup: CDR1 LGHNA, CDR2 YNFKEQ. The V gene end was trimmed by 0 bases and the J gene end by 2 bases; junction bases not matched to a gene: 8. This chain's CDR3 is CASSQDPPGGFTDTQYF. In DNA form, the CDR3 reads TGTGCCAGCAGCCAAGATCCCCCAGGGGGTTTCACAGATACGCAGTATTTT.

The V gene is TRBV12-5, the J gene TRBJ2-3; 10 positions agree with TRBD1. This CDR3 has 17 residues. Germline values: CDR1 LGHNT, CDR2 FRNRAP. V trimming: 1 base; J trimming: 1 base; junction bases outside the gene matches: 5. The CDR3 DNA sequence: TGTGCTAGTGGTTTGGCTCCCGGGACAGGGGGCACAGATACGCAGTATTTT. It yields the protein CASGLAPGTGGTDTQYF.